This TCR beta chain was obtained from a study of CD8 T cells in ankylosing spondylitis. Study-level findings and limits: Matched synovial fluid from ankylosing spondylitis patients was reported to be enriched for disease-linked clones.

Making use of molecular barcodes, quantitative 5'-RACE generated TCR beta libraries. TCRdb ran MiXCR on the 5' RACE reads and lists one entry per CDR3 protein. Among around 340,000 distinct CDR3 sequences listed, around 15% were seen once. With respect to this clonotype: Antigen: not known.

Sequenced: blood, either unsorted or a sorted T cell fraction (not recorded which). This receptor was identified in a male donor with ankylosing spondylitis or in good health (not recorded which).

Here the CDR3 DNA reads TGTGCCAGCAGTCCCTCGGGACTAGCGGGCTATACGCAGTATTTT. Protein product: CASSPSGLAGYTQYF. The rearrangement joins TRBV27 to TRBJ2-3, with 12 bases that match TRBD2. The V segment lost 5 bases and the J segment 7 bases; nucleotides outside the gene matches: 7. The germline gives CDR1 MNHEY, CDR2 SMNVEV (reference sequence). This CDR3 has 15 amino acids.